These 30 T cell receptor beta chains were sequenced from one sample in a study of blood T cells in healthy people across ages. Primed by a sample-barcoded 5' primer and a J-beta primer mix, a second PCR proceeded for about 6 to 11 cycles. TCRdb used MiXCR to reprocess the 5' RACE reads, holding one entry per CDR3 protein. The sample lists 600,000 or so distinct CDR3 sequences, roughly 48% occurring once. Sequencing was performed on blood. All receptors derive from a man older than 75 in good health.

The chain has TRBV7-9 and TRBJ2-7; possible D gene TRBD2, 5 bases. Trimming pared 1 base from V and 7 bases from J, leaving 11 bases between. The CDR3 length is 13 residues. Germline loops: CDR1 SEHNR, CDR2 FQNEAQ (reference sequence). DNA for the CDR3: TGTGCCAGCAGCTTAGATTCGGGGTATGAGCAGTACTTC. Protein: CASSLDSGYEQYF.

The chain has TRBV28 and TRBJ2-2, with 8 nucleotides matching TRBD2. There are 13 residues in the CDR3. Germline CDR1 reads MDHEN; CDR2 reads SYDVKM. The junction had 7 bases not matched to a gene; V was cut back by 11 bases and J by 5 bases. The CDR3 bases are TGTGCCCTTGCGTCGGGAGGGACCGGGGAGCTGTTTTTT. Its protein product is CALASGGTGELFF.

The chain joins TRBV30 to TRBJ2-1; D is ambiguous. V was clipped by 1 base and J by 10 bases, with 14 bases between them. The CDR3 contains 13 residues. Germline V lookup: CDR1 GTSNPN, CDR2 SVGIG (reference sequence). The CDR3 DNA sequence: TGTGCCTGGAGTGCACGTGGCATAGGAGAGCAGTTCTTC. Translated, it gives CAWSARGIGEQFF.

This clonotype was detected ten times or more. The CDR3 bases are TGTGCCAGCAGTTACGGGGCCCGGGGGGTTTCGGGATACGAGCAGTACTTC. Encoded protein: CASSYGARGVSGYEQYF. The chain recombines TRBV6-6 with TRBJ2-7, with 7 bases aligning to TRBD2. This CDR3 region has 17 residues. Trimming at V came to 2 bases and at J to 4 bases, leaving 14 bases not matched to a gene. CDR1 is MNHNY and CDR2 is SVGAGI in the germline V gene (reference sequence).

There are a few counts of this clonotype. The chain has TRBV7-9 and TRBJ2-2, with a possible D match to TRBD1 (6 bases). The CDR3 is 15 residues long. Germline CDR1 and CDR2: SEHNR and FQNEAQ (reference sequence). V dropped 6 bases and J dropped 1 base, with 12 bases sitting between them. CDR3 sequence: CASSSQTGNTGELFF. In nucleotides, the CDR3 is TGTGCCAGCAGTTCTCAGACAGGGAACACCGGGGAGCTGTTTTTT.

The rearrangement joins TRBV7-8 to TRBJ2-1, with 10 bases fitting TRBD2. Per the germline V gene, CDR1 is SGHVS and CDR2 is FQNEAQ. This CDR3 is built from 17 residues. J lost 3 bases, V lost 2 bases, and 7 bases had no gene match. CDR3 in amino acids: CASSLTSGMGSYNEQFF. Written as DNA, the CDR3 is TGTGCCAGCAGCTTAACTAGCGGGATGGGAAGCTACAATGAGCAGTTCTTC.

This clonotype was seen a single time. The gene calls are TRBV20-1 and TRBJ1-2, with D maybe TRBD1 (6 bases). This CDR3 region has 12 residues. Trimming cost V 6 bases and J 7 bases, with 15 bases left between them. Germline CDR1 is DFQATT and CDR2 is SNEGSKA (reference sequence). In DNA, the CDR3 is TGCAGTGCGCGGACAGCCGGGGGTGGCTACACCTTC. Protein: CSARTAGGGYTF.

This clonotype turned up a few times. The chain is built from TRBV28 and TRBJ1-4, with 7 nucleotides matching TRBD1. Germline CDR1 reads MDHEN; CDR2 reads SYDVKM. This CDR3 is 15 amino acids long. Trimming at V came to 5 bases and at J to 6 bases, leaving 9 bases not matched to a gene. The CDR3: CASSPTGTEYEKLFF. As DNA, the CDR3 is TGTGCCAGCAGTCCCACCGGGACAGAATATGAAAAACTGTTTTTT. Complete variable domain (other parts from reference TRBV28 and TRBJ1-4): DVKVTQSSRYLVKRTGEKVFLECVQDMDHENMFWYRQDPGLGLRLIYFSYDVKMKEKGDIPEGYSVSREKKERFSLILESASTNQTSMYLCASSPTGTEYEKLFFGSGTQLSVL.

This clonotype has more than one count but fewer than ten. This rearrangement joins TRBV3-1 to TRBJ2-3, with D hard to call. This CDR3 has 14 residues. Germline V gene lookup returns CDR1 LGHDT and CDR2 YNNKEL (reference sequence). V lost 1 base to trimming and J lost 2 bases, with 7 bases between them. CDR3 sequence reads: CASSQAVTTDTQYF. As DNA, the CDR3 is TGTGCCAGCAGCCAAGCCGTCACCACAGATACGCAGTATTTT.

Notes on this clonotype: A single base separates this from a much larger clone, so it may be a read error. The chain recombines TRBV6-5 with TRBJ1-1; D is possibly TRBD1 (5 bases). CDR3 length equals 14 residues. Germline values: CDR1 MNHEY, CDR2 SVGAGI. The V end was cut by 8 bases, the J end by 2 bases, with 15 bases between. The CDR3 loop is CASDKQAINTEAFF. In DNA form, the CDR3 reads TGTGCCAGCGATAAACAGGCGATAAACACTGAAGCTTTCTTT.

A few counts support this clonotype. This chain links TRBV28 with TRBJ2-1; 9 positions agree with TRBD2. Trimming at V came to 7 bases and at J to 10 bases, leaving 14 bases not matched to a gene. This CDR3 has 15 residues. Germline values: CDR1 MDHEN, CDR2 SYDVKM. CDR3 in amino acids: CASIRGLAGVGEQFF. DNA of the CDR3: TGTGCCAGCATTAGGGGGTTAGCGGGAGTTGGCGAGCAGTTCTTC.

The rearrangement uses TRBV6-6 and TRBJ1-1, with D hard to call. This CDR3 has 14 amino acids. Per the germline V gene, CDR1 is MNHNY and CDR2 is SVGAGI (reference sequence). The V end was cut by 0 bases, the J end by 1 base, with 6 bases between. This chain's CDR3 is CASSYSLGNTEAFF. The CDR3 DNA follows: TGTGCCAGCAGTTACTCGCTAGGGAACACTGAAGCTTTCTTT.

In its sample, this clonotype was seen a few times. This chain uses TRBV6-6 with TRBJ1-4; D is unclear. The CDR3 sequence is 13 residues long. V gave up 2 bases and J gave up 5 bases, with 6 bases separating them. CDR1 and CDR2 from the germline V gene are MNHNY and SVGAGI (reference sequence). The CDR3, as DNA: TGTGCCAGCAGTTACGTGGGGAATGAAAAACTGTTTTTT. It specifies CASSYVGNEKLFF.

In the case of this clonotype: One end of the junction is discordant with germline, which a read error may explain. This chain links TRBV6-2 or TRBV6-3 with TRBJ1-5; 7 bases fit TRBD1. Germline values: CDR1 MNHEY, CDR2 SVGEGT. CDR3 length equals 18 residues. DNA for the CDR3: TGTACCAGCAGTCCTTCGAGAGGGACAGCCATCACTAATCAGCCCCAGCATTTT. It translates to CTSSPSRGTAITNQPQHF.

The table lists this clonotype with a few counts. The chain's CDR3 is CASSQVVGSGRSGPEAFF. CDR3 DNA: TGTGCCAGCAGCCAAGTGGTTGGTTCCGGGCGCTCAGGTCCTGAAGCTTTCTTT. The chain is built from TRBV3-1 and TRBJ1-1; D not certain. CDR3 size: 18 residues. Deletions cut 1 base from V and 6 bases from J, with 24 bases between. The germline gives CDR1 LGHDT, CDR2 YNNKEL (reference sequence).

Only a few counts were recorded for this clonotype. The V gene is TRBV20-1, the J gene TRBJ1-2, with D possibly TRBD1 on 6 matching bases. CDR1 and CDR2 (germline): DFQATT, SNEGSKA (reference sequence). V lost 1 base and J 13 bases, leaving 16 bases between the germline ends. The CDR3 totals 12 residues. CDR3 nucleotide sequence: TGCAGTGCTAGAGTAATCGGGGGGCAGTTCACCTTC. Its translation is CSARVIGGQFTF.

This clonotype was detected only a few times. The V gene is TRBV12-3 or TRBV12-4, the J gene TRBJ1-1; unclear D gene. The CDR3 is made up of 11 amino acids. V lost 3 bases and J 11 bases, leaving 10 bases between the germline ends. In DNA form, the CDR3 reads TGTGCCAGCAGTTTCGGTTGGTCGGCTTTCTTT. This codes for CASSFGWSAFF.

The chain combines TRBV20-1 with TRBJ1-2; D possibly corresponds to TRBD1 (6 bases). The germline CDR1 and CDR2 sequences are DFQATT and SNEGSKA (reference sequence). This CDR3 has 13 amino acids. The V gene lost 1 base and the J gene lost 5 bases, with 11 bases spanning the gap. The CDR3 region has the DNA TGCAGTGCTAGAGTGGGGGGGCGTTATGGCTACACCTTC. This gives the protein CSARVGGRYGYTF.

The chain employs TRBV2 and TRBJ2-7; possibly TRBD1 for D (5 bases). This CDR3 has 16 amino acids. The germline CDR1 and CDR2 sequences are SNHLY and FYNNEI. V lost 7 bases, J lost 0 bases, and 19 bases lay in between. This CDR3 reads CASTPYPAGPSYEQYF. CDR3 in DNA: TGTGCCAGCACTCCCTATCCGGCAGGGCCCTCCTACGAGCAGTACTTC.

The genes are TRBV7-2 and TRBJ2-1; no definite D call. This CDR3 contains 12 residues. Per the germline V gene, CDR1 is SGHTA and CDR2 is FQGNSA. V lost 1 base, J lost 8 bases, and 6 bases lay in between. CDR3 coding DNA: TGTGCCAGCAGCTTAGTAGTATATGAGCAGTTCTTC. Its translation is CASSLVVYEQFF.

The V and J genes are TRBV6-4 and TRBJ2-2; D is unresolved. Germline V gene data show CDR1 as MRHNA and CDR2 as SNTAGT. Trimming took off 4 bases at V and 7 bases at J, with 13 bases between the two ends. This CDR3 has 14 amino acids. CDR3 DNA: TGTGCCAGCAGTGTGACGATGGGTGGCGGGGAGCTGTTTTTT. Protein product: CASSVTMGGGELFF.

The genes are TRBV6-6 and TRBJ1-5; D unclear. Germline loops: CDR1 MNHNY, CDR2 SVGAGI (reference sequence). The CDR3 totals 12 residues. Trimming took off 6 bases at V and 11 bases at J, with 14 bases between the two ends. The CDR3: CASSPRSWTQHF. The DNA of the CDR3 is TGTGCCAGCAGCCCCCGGTCGTGGACCCAGCATTTT.

V gene TRBV5-1 combines with J gene TRBJ2-1, with 7 bases matching TRBD2. The junction had 10 bases not matched to a gene; V was cut back by 0 bases and J by 7 bases. In germline, CDR1 is SGHRS, CDR2 YFSETQ. The CDR3 totals 16 residues. CDR3 residues: CASSLVGSGQTNEQFF. CDR3 nucleotide sequence: TGCGCCAGCAGCTTGGTGGGTAGCGGGCAGACAAATGAGCAGTTCTTC. The whole variable domain, remainder taken from reference TRBV5-1 and TRBJ2-1, is KAGVTQTPRYLIKTRGQQVTLSCSPISGHRSVSWYQQTPGQGLQFLFEYFSETQRNKGNFPGRFSGRQFSNSRSEMNVSTLELGDSALYLCASSLVGSGQTNEQFFGPGTRLTVL.

This clonotype was observed a handful of times. V usage is TRBV29-1 and J usage is TRBJ2-3; D assignment may be TRBD1 or TRBD2 (5 bases each). The germline CDR1 and CDR2 sequences are SQVTM and ANQGSEA. The germline V and J ends were trimmed by 4 bases and 2 bases, with 13 bases remaining between them. There are 14 residues in the CDR3. CDR3 protein: CSVGGTGFTDTQYF. The DNA of the CDR3 is TGCAGCGTTGGAGGGACGGGTTTCACAGATACGCAGTATTTT.

The chain combines TRBV15 with TRBJ2-3; D remains unclear. Trimming removed 4 bases from V and 7 bases from J, with 6 bases in between. CDR1 is LNHNV, CDR2 YYDKDF, per germline (reference sequence). The CDR3 loop spans 11 amino acids. CDR3 protein: CATSKTNTQYF. The CDR3 coding sequence is TGTGCCACCAGCAAAACTAATACGCAGTATTTT.

J is TRBJ1-4 and V is TRBV7-2; no definite D call. The CDR3 runs to 15 residues. Germline values: CDR1 SGHTA, CDR2 FQGNSA. V was clipped by 0 bases and J by 8 bases, with 13 bases between them. The CDR3 nucleotides are TGTGCCAGCAGCTTAGCGCGGGCAGCGGGAGAAAAACTGTTTTTT. It is translated as CASSLARAAGEKLFF.

On this clonotype itself: This may come from a read error, since a much larger clone is one base off. The chain employs TRBV6-6 and TRBJ2-3, with D possibly being TRBD2 (6 bases). The CDR3 contains 16 residues. Germline CDR1 is MNHNY and CDR2 is SVGAGI (reference sequence). CDR3 loop: CVSSSTGRGHTDTQYF. CDR3 DNA: TGTGTCAGCAGTTCCACGGGGCGGGGCCACACAGATACGCAGTATTTT.

This clonotype was recorded at least ten times. V is TRBV6-6 and J is TRBJ1-2; D is ambiguous. Germline values: CDR1 MNHNY, CDR2 SVGAGI (reference sequence). Deletions cut 7 bases from V and 4 bases from J, with 13 bases between. The CDR3 extends over 13 amino acids. The CDR3 DNA follows: TGTGCCAGCACCCCGGACGGTTCCTATGGCTACACCTTC. Protein product: CASTPDGSYGYTF.

This chain links TRBV28 with TRBJ2-7, with no clear D. Gene TRBJ2-5 matches the end of the DNA better, so the J call may be wrong. Germline-derived CDR1 and CDR2 are MDHEN and SYDVKM. The CDR3 contains 12 residues. The CDR3 nucleotides are TGTGCCAGCACTTCCCTTGGGGAGACCCAGTACTTC. Translating gives CASTSLGETQYF.

The V call is TRBV5-1, the J call TRBJ2-7; 9 bases align to TRBD1. CDR1 SGHRS and CDR2 YFSETQ come from the germline V gene. The CDR3 has 11 amino acids. Trimming removed 4 bases from V and 12 bases from J; junction bases left unmatched: 5. In DNA form, the CDR3 reads TGCGCCAGCAGCCTAGGGACAGGGAGGTACTTC. Amino acid sequence: CASSLGTGRYF.